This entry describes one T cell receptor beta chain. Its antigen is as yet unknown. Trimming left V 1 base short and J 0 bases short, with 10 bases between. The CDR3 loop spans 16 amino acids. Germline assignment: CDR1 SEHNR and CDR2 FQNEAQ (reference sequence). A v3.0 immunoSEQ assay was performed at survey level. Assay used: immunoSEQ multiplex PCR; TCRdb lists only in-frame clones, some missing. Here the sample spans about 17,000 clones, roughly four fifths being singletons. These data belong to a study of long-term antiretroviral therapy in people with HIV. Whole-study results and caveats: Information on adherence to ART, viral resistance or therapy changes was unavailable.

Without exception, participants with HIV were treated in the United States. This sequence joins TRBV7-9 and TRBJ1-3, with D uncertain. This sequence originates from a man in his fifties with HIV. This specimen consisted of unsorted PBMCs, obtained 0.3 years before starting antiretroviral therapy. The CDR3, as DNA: TGTGCCAGCAGCTTAGGACATACCCTCTCTGGAAACACCATATATTTT. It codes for CASSLGHTLSGNTIYF.